These 27 T cell receptor beta chains came from one sample sequenced in a study of identical twins. TCRdb analysed the 5' RACE reads with MiXCR anew, one entry per CDR3 protein. This table has a few hundred thousand distinct CDR3 sequences, more than 9% appearing once. The same data also contributed to another study, on yellow fever vaccine responses in identical twins.

The sequenced sample consisted of PBMCs. Receptor source: a woman between 18 and 29 years old in good health.

The table lists this clonotype with a few counts. The J gene is TRBJ2-4, the V gene TRBV12-3 or TRBV12-4, with TRBD1 as a possible D gene (6 bases). The CDR3 covers 15 residues. The V end lost 6 bases, the J end lost 8 bases, and 20 bases lay between the germline ends. The CDR3 region has the DNA TGTGCCAGCAGCAATCAGGGGTCAGTGATGGACATTCAGTACTTC. Translated, it gives CASSNQGSVMDIQYF.

This sequence joins TRBV3-1 and TRBJ2-5; no definite D call. Trimming stripped 1 base from V and 1 base from J, with 7 bases between. The CDR3 runs 14 residues. Germline CDR1 is LGHDT and CDR2 is YNNKEL (reference sequence). DNA of the CDR3: TGTGCCAGCAGCCAAGGACCCGGCCAAGAGACCCAGTACTTC. It codes for CASSQGPGQETQYF.

This clonotype was detected only a few times. This chain links TRBV12-3 or TRBV12-4 with TRBJ2-7; tentative D call: TRBD1 (6 bases). The CDR3 contains 15 residues. Trimming cost V 3 bases and J 3 bases, with 15 bases left between them. This CDR3 is CASSFIRDRIYEQYF. DNA for the CDR3: TGTGCCAGCAGTTTTATCAGAGACAGGATCTACGAGCAGTACTTC.

This clonotype was observed at least ten times. V usage is TRBV7-9 and J usage is TRBJ2-1; D is ambiguous. Trimming pared 1 base from V and 10 bases from J, leaving 8 bases between. This CDR3 is built from 12 residues. In germline, CDR1 is SEHNR, CDR2 FQNEAQ (reference sequence). CDR3 sequence: CASSLGNYEQFF. Written as DNA, the CDR3 is TGTGCCAGCAGCTTAGGTAATTACGAGCAGTTCTTC.

The chain carries TRBV3-1 and TRBJ2-7; D gene uncertain. This CDR3 contains 14 residues. Germline CDR1 LGHDT, CDR2 YNNKEL (reference sequence). V was pared by 2 bases and J by 0 bases, with 8 bases between. CDR3 sequence: CASSQFGTSYEQYF. As DNA, the CDR3 is TGTGCCAGCAGCCAATTCGGCACCTCCTACGAGCAGTACTTC.

The sample holds many counts of this clonotype. The chain recombines TRBV28 with TRBJ2-4, with D tentatively TRBD1 or TRBD2 (5 bases each). Germline V gene sequence: CDR1 MDHEN, CDR2 SYDVKM. This CDR3 comprises 15 residues. Trimming removed 4 bases from V and 0 bases from J, with 10 bases in between. The CDR3 bases are TGTGCCAGCAGTTCCGGGACGACAGCCAAAAACATTCAGTACTTC. This encodes CASSSGTTAKNIQYF.

The sample holds many counts of this clonotype. The chain uses TRBV28 and TRBJ2-5; TRBD1 matches at 8 bases. Trimming removed 6 bases from V and 5 bases from J; junction bases left unmatched: 8. The CDR3 has 14 amino acids. Germline V gives CDR1 MDHEN, CDR2 SYDVKM. CDR3 bases: TGTGCCAGCAGATCCACAGGGGGGATGGAGACCCAGTACTTC. Residues: CASRSTGGMETQYF. The whole variable domain, remainder taken from reference TRBV28 and TRBJ2-5, is DVKVTQSSRYLVKRTGEKVFLECVQDMDHENMFWYRQDPGLGLRLIYFSYDVKMKEKGDIPEGYSVSREKKERFSLILESASTNQTSMYLCASRSTGGMETQYFGPGTRLLVL.

This clonotype has a count of ten or more. The chain is built from TRBV15 and TRBJ2-1; D possibly uses TRBD1 or TRBD2 (6 bases each). This CDR3 region has 13 residues. Germline V CDR1 and CDR2: LNHNV, YYDKDF (reference sequence). V lost 1 base and J lost 10, with 11 bases in between. CDR3 amino acids: CATSRVGGSEQFF. CDR3 nucleotide sequence: TGTGCCACCAGCAGAGTGGGGGGCTCCGAGCAGTTCTTC.

This clonotype was observed a handful of times. The chain has TRBV7-2 and TRBJ2-7, with no clear D. Germline loops: CDR1 SGHTA, CDR2 FQGNSA. The CDR3 covers 15 residues. V lost 6 bases to trimming and J lost 3 bases, with 18 bases between them. The CDR3 bases are TGTGCCAGCAGTATGGACCAGTCCCCCCTCTACGAGCAGTACTTC. Residues: CASSMDQSPLYEQYF.

This clonotype was detected ten times or more. J is TRBJ2-2 and V is TRBV7-2; 7 bases are shared with TRBD2. After removal of 4 bases from V and 2 bases from J, the junction contained 4 bases not matched to a gene. Germline values: CDR1 SGHTA, CDR2 FQGNSA. This CDR3 comprises 15 residues. The CDR3 coding sequence is TGTGCCAGCAGCTCGACTAGCACTAACACCGGGGAGCTGTTTTTT. Protein product: CASSSTSTNTGELFF.

This clonotype was detected a few times. The V gene is TRBV25-1, the J gene TRBJ2-5; D remains ambiguous. Germline V lookup: CDR1 MGHDK, CDR2 SYGVNS. This CDR3 has 16 residues. V was clipped by 0 bases and J by 2 bases, with 13 bases between them. The CDR3 DNA reads TGTGCCAGCAGTGAATATATCCCCCCACAGCAAGAGACCCAGTACTTC. Protein: CASSEYIPPQQETQYF.

This clonotype showed up many times. The chain joins TRBV12-3 or TRBV12-4 to TRBJ2-1; perhaps TRBD1 as D (6 bases). This CDR3 comprises 14 residues. The V and J ends lost 5 bases and 4 bases respectively, with 12 bases between them. CDR3 in amino acids: CASSTDRSYNEQFF. The CDR3 region has the DNA TGTGCCAGCAGTACAGACAGGTCTTACAATGAGCAGTTCTTC.

V is TRBV2 and J is TRBJ2-6; no firm D call. Germline CDR1 and CDR2: SNHLY and FYNNEI. V was clipped by 4 bases and J by 2 bases, with 3 bases between them. This CDR3 has 13 residues. The chain's CDR3 is CASSVTGANVLTF. The CDR3 DNA reads as TGTGCCAGCAGTGTAACTGGGGCCAACGTCCTGACTTTC. The entire variable domain, with the rest obtained from reference TRBV2 and TRBJ2-6, is as follows: EPEVTQTPSHQVTQMGQEVILRCVPISNHLYFYWYRQILGQKVEFLVSFYNNEISEKSEIFDDQFSVERPDGSNFTLKIRSTKLEDSAMYFCASSVTGANVLTFGAGSRLTVL.

The rearrangement uses TRBV7-2 and TRBJ2-7; 11 positions agree with TRBD2. The junction had 3 bases not matched to a gene; V was cut back by 0 bases and J by 2 bases. Looked up from germline, CDR1 is SGHTA and CDR2 is FQGNSA. This CDR3 contains 16 residues. CDR3 coding DNA: TGTGCCAGCAGCTTAGCTACTAGCGGGAGACCCTACGAGCAGTACTTC. It encodes CASSLATSGRPYEQYF.

V usage is TRBV7-9 and J usage is TRBJ2-7; 10 nucleotides align to TRBD1. The CDR3 sequence is 14 residues long. Unmatched junction bases numbered 6, after V lost 7 bases and J lost 3 bases. CDR1 SEHNR and CDR2 FQNEAQ come from the germline V gene (reference sequence). As DNA, the CDR3 is TGTGCCAGCACCCAGACAGGGGGCCGCTACGAGCAGTACTTC. This translates into CASTQTGGRYEQYF.

This clonotype appeared many times. The rearrangement joins TRBV5-6 to TRBJ2-5; TRBD2 might be the D (5 bases). The germline gives CDR1 SGHDT, CDR2 YYEEEE. V lost 5 bases and J 5 bases, leaving 13 bases between the germline ends. This CDR3 is 13 amino acids long. The CDR3 region is CASSRTGLETQYF. Here the CDR3 DNA reads TGTGCCAGCAGTCGGACTGGGTTGGAGACCCAGTACTTC.

This clonotype occurred many times. This chain links TRBV7-2 with TRBJ1-4; no firm D call. The CDR3 covers 15 residues. Germline-derived CDR1 and CDR2 are SGHTA and FQGNSA. Trimming took off 0 bases at V and 3 bases at J, with 8 bases between the two ends. The CDR3 sequence: CASSLASLANEKLFF. CDR3 DNA: TGTGCCAGCAGCTTAGCCTCCTTGGCTAATGAAAAACTGTTTTTT.

The chain is built from TRBV4-3 and TRBJ2-1; 11 positions match TRBD2. The CDR3 extends over 16 amino acids. Trimming removed 4 bases from V and 5 bases from J; junction bases left unmatched: 7. Germline assignment: CDR1 LGHNA and CDR2 YSLEER. DNA of the CDR3: TGCGCCAGCAGCCCATACCTAGCGGGAGGAGACAATGAGCAGTTCTTC. Its protein product is CASSPYLAGGDNEQFF.

This chain links TRBV29-1 with TRBJ2-7; 7 positions match TRBD1. CDR3 size: 15 residues. Trimming removed 4 bases from V and 6 bases from J; junction bases left unmatched: 15. Per germline, CDR1 SQVTM and CDR2 ANQGSEA. The CDR3 region has the DNA TGCAGCGTTGCCCGACAGGGAGAAGCGAGGGCCGAGCAGTACTTC. It encodes CSVARQGEARAEQYF.

The chain uses TRBV27 and TRBJ2-7, with TRBD2 as a possible D gene (6 bases). This CDR3 region has 13 residues. Germline CDR1 MNHEY, CDR2 SMNVEV (reference sequence). Trimming cost V 2 bases and J 6 bases, with 11 bases left between them. This chain's CDR3 is CASSLRASAEQYF. The CDR3 DNA reads TGTGCCAGCAGTTTAAGGGCTAGCGCCGAGCAGTACTTC.

There are many counts of this clonotype. The chain joins TRBV27 to TRBJ2-3; TRBD2 matches 12 bases. The V gene end was trimmed by 3 bases and the J gene end by 2 bases; junction bases not matched to a gene: 12. Germline V gene sequence: CDR1 MNHEY, CDR2 SMNVEV (reference sequence). This CDR3 has 19 amino acids. CDR3 residues: CASSFRPTSGGRSTDTQYF. DNA for the CDR3: TGTGCCAGCAGTTTCCGACCGACTAGCGGGGGCCGGTCCACAGATACGCAGTATTTT.

This clonotype was picked up many times. V is TRBV7-2 and J is TRBJ2-1, with 7 bases fitting TRBD2. The CDR3 covers 17 residues. The V gene end was trimmed by 1 base and the J gene end by 0 bases; junction bases not matched to a gene: 6. The germline gives CDR1 SGHTA, CDR2 FQGNSA. CDR3 loop: CASSLVSRGGSYNEQFF. In DNA form, the CDR3 reads TGTGCCAGCAGCTTAGTATCGCGCGGGGGCTCCTACAATGAGCAGTTCTTC.

To note about this clonotype: This sequence may be a read error, since a much larger clone differs from it by one base. This chain uses TRBV12-3 or TRBV12-4 with TRBJ2-7, with D uncertain. This CDR3 has 11 residues. In nucleotides, the CDR3 is TGTGTCAGCAGTTTTCTGACCGAGCAGTACTTC. Its translation is CVSSFLTEQYF.

This rearrangement joins TRBV20-1 to TRBJ2-5; the D gene is possibly TRBD2 (6 bases). The V end was cut by 4 bases, the J end by 7 bases, with 22 bases between. CDR1 is DFQATT, CDR2 SNEGSKA, per germline (reference sequence). This CDR3 has 15 residues. This CDR3 is CSAIPDMTRRGTQYF. In DNA, the CDR3 is TGCAGTGCTATTCCCGATATGACTAGACGGGGGACCCAGTACTTC.

This clonotype appeared many times. The chain is built from TRBV28 and TRBJ2-5; TRBD1 agrees at 7 bases. CDR3 length equals 14 residues. Germline-derived CDR1 and CDR2 are MDHEN and SYDVKM. J was trimmed by 0 bases and V by 7 bases; bases with no gene match: 5. The CDR3 sequence is CASIRRGYQETQYF. The CDR3 DNA sequence: TGTGCCAGCATTCGCAGGGGGTACCAAGAGACCCAGTACTTC.

This clonotype showed up many times. This chain joins TRBV4-3 and TRBJ2-7; 9 bases align to TRBD1. J gave up 0 bases and V 3 bases, and 6 bases lay outside the gene matches. The CDR3 runs to 16 residues. Germline V lookup: CDR1 LGHNA, CDR2 YSLEER. CDR3 DNA: TGCGCCAGCAGCCAGAGGACAGGGGAAAGCTCCTACGAGCAGTACTTC. Translated, it gives CASSQRTGESSYEQYF.

The J gene is TRBJ2-1, the V gene TRBV27, with TRBD1 identical over 7 bases. The V gene's germline CDR1 is MNHEY and CDR2 SMNVEV (reference sequence). The CDR3 loop spans 15 amino acids. V dropped 6 bases and J dropped 3; count of bases not matched to a gene: 8. This chain's CDR3 is CASSPDRDHYNEQFF. The CDR3 coding sequence is TGTGCCAGCAGCCCCGACAGGGATCACTACAATGAGCAGTTCTTC.